The following is a T cell receptor beta chain sequence with its context. The data were obtained in a study of response to subunit inactivated influenza vaccine. Each CDR3 protein gets one entry after TCRdb re-called the RT-PCR reads with MiXCR. The data contain 500,000 to 700,000 distinct CDR3 sequences, approximately 22% of them seen just once; the ten biggest clones take up around 2.8%. V gave up 5 bases and J gave up 5 bases, with 19 bases separating them. This CDR3 contains 15 residues. Looked up from germline, CDR1 is MNHEY and CDR2 is SMNVEV (reference sequence). This sample also belongs to another study, concerning T cells expressing NK-cell markers. That source notes: What made the TCR beta cDNA was 5'RACE template switching with UMIs. The dominant NKG2C+ clonotypes represented about 1.0-7.5% of CD8+ T cells in five or six donors.

Sequences were derived from CD4+ T cells sorted from PBMCs, sampled 11 to 12 days after vaccination. The TCR was taken from a man aged 50-59 years who received an inactivated influenza vaccine. The chain has TRBV27 and TRBJ2-7; either TRBD1 or TRBD2 may supply D (7 bases each). CDR3 bases: TGTGCCAGCAGTCAGGGGGGGGCCCTGTGGGACGAGCAGTACTTC. It specifies CASSQGGALWDEQYF.